A selection of T cell receptor beta chains follows, all from one sample in a study of read filtering for tumor transcriptome and immune sequencing. TCRdb used MiXCR to reprocess the reads, holding one entry per CDR3 protein. Found here are about 63,000 distinct CDR3 sequences, about 15% of them singletons; the top ten hold 40% to 55%. The sequencing input was a population of CD138-negative cells sorted from bone marrow. Receptor source: a donor over 35 with multiple myeloma. CDR3s include the opening cysteine and the closing phenylalanine or tryptophan. The D gene is left open where the match is weak. Expanded clones are given a class, and other clones once, few, many or no size at all.

V: TRBV3-1; length: 14; D: -; size: -; J: TRBJ2-7; CDR3: CANSQEGGSYEQYF; DNA: TGTGCCAACAGCCAAGAAGGAGGTTCCTACGAGCAGTACTTC
V: TRBV7-9; length: 13; D: TRBD1; size: many; J: TRBJ1-1; CDR3: CASSLTGDTEAFF; DNA: TGTGCCAGCAGCTTAACAGGGGACACTGAAGCTTTCTTT
V: TRBV20-1; length: 16; D: -; size: many; J: TRBJ1-5; CDR3: CSARPRVATAGGPQHF; DNA: TGCAGTGCTAGACCCCGAGTCGCGACAGCGGGAGGGCCCCAGCATTTT
V: TRBV10-3; length: 15; D: -; size: many; J: TRBJ2-1; CDR3: CAIKAGETTYNEQFF; DNA: TGTGCCATCAAGGCCGGCGAGACAACTTACAATGAGCAGTTCTTC
V: TRBV12-3/TRBV12-4; length: 13; D: -; size: -; J: TRBJ1-4; CDR3: CATQGSGDEKLFF; DNA: TGTGCCACGCAAGGGTCAGGGGATGAAAAACTGTTTTTT
V: TRBV5-1; length: 14; D: -; size: -; J: TRBJ2-5; CDR3: CASSLGDGQETQYF; DNA: TGCGCCAGCAGCTTGGGGGACGGGCAAGAGACCCAGTACTTC
V: TRBV27; length: 14; D: -; size: -; J: TRBJ1-2; CDR3: CASSFRAINYGYTF; DNA: TGTGCCAGCAGTTTCCGGGCCATAAACTATGGCTACACCTTC
V: TRBV20-1; length: 14; D: TRBD2; size: many; J: TRBJ2-5; CDR3: CSALEGTSEETQYF; DNA: TGCAGTGCTCTCGAGGGGACTAGCGAGGAGACCCAGTACTTC
V: TRBV29-1; length: 15; D: -; size: -; J: TRBJ1-2; CDR3: CSVDPPGSRNYGYTF; DNA: TGCAGCGTTGACCCCCCGGGATCCCGTAACTATGGCTACACCTTC
V: TRBV11-2; length: 15; D: TRBD1; size: medium-sized; J: TRBJ2-7; CDR3: CASSLDRDRTYEQYF; DNA: TGTGCCAGCAGCTTAGACCGGGACAGGACCTACGAGCAGTACTTC